Sequencing of this T cell receptor (beta chain) was carried out in a study of vaccination and CD4 T cells after COVID-19. With regard to this clonotype: Its antigen is unidentified.

Described treatment: roughly 11-day PBMC culture with coronavirus spike peptide pools or control peptides (ViraFEST assay). Using peptide pools, antigen-specific T cells were expanded in ViraFEST before TCRs were sequenced. Cultured CD4+ T cell DNA underwent sequencing with the Oncomine TCR Beta short-read assay. TCRdb reprocessed the PCR reads via MiXCR and lists one record per CDR3 protein. The table has 17,000 or so distinct CDR3 sequences, around 40% seen once. The ends were cut back, 2 bases at V and 2 bases at J, with 9 bases in the middle. The CDR3 length is 14 residues. Germline CDR1 and CDR2: DFQATT and SNEGSKA (reference sequence).

V is TRBV20-1 and J is TRBJ1-4; no clear D. The clonotype comes from a human donor who had recovered from COVID-19. The sample was CD4+ T cells from blood, cultured in vitro, taken before SARS-CoV-2 vaccination. CDR3: CSARSSTTNEKLFF. CDR3 nucleotides: TGCAGTGCTAGAAGCAGTACGACTAATGAAAAACTGTTTTTT.